The 5 T cell receptor beta chains below were found in one sample sequenced in a study of cytomegalovirus exposure and HLA in healthy donors. The PCR ran on 60 Vbeta and 13 Jbeta primers. Measured with immunoSEQ multiplex PCR; TCRdb has only the in-frame clones, and not every one. The sample shows 100,000 to 130,000 clones, less than 85% of them seen only once. The source material was PBMCs. Receptors originate from a man between 18 and 29 years old in good health and CMV-seronegative.

This clone was found once. The chain combines TRBV7-2 with TRBJ1-1, with D maybe TRBD1 (6 bases). There are 15 residues in the CDR3. The V gene's germline CDR1 is SGHTA and CDR2 FQGNSA. V was pared by 6 bases and J by 1 base, with 15 bases between. As DNA, the CDR3 is TGTGCCAGCAGTCACGCCAGGGGTTGGAACACTGAAGCTTTCTTT. It yields the protein CASSHARGWNTEAFF.

The V gene is TRBV28, the J gene TRBJ1-4; a possible D gene is TRBD1 (6 bases). CDR3 length: 14 amino acids. Trimming took 5 bases from V and 8 from J, leaving 15 bases between them. Germline CDR1 and CDR2: MDHEN and SYDVKM. The DNA of the CDR3 is TGTGCCAGCAGTCCCTTACTGACAGGAGAAAAACTGTTTTTT. Its translation is CASSPLLTGEKLFF.

Concerning this clone: The identical CDR3 is also encoded by other nucleotide sequences in the sample. The rearrangement uses TRBV9 and TRBJ1-2, with a tentative D call TRBD1 (5 bases). This CDR3 contains 13 residues. Trimming removed 0 bases at V and 5 bases at J, with 8 bases between. Germline lookup yields CDR1 SGDLS and CDR2 YYNGEE. The CDR3 bases are TGTGCCAGCAGCGTAGTGGGGGGATATGGCTACACCTTC. Protein sequence: CASSVVGGYGYTF.

The chain links TRBV9 to TRBJ2-3; 9 bases are shared with TRBD2. In germline, CDR1 is SGDLS, CDR2 YYNGEE. V lost 0 bases and J lost 2; bases outside the gene matches: 10. The CDR3 consists of 18 residues. The CDR3 here is CASSVGRGGDLLTDTQYF. The CDR3 DNA is TGTGCCAGCAGCGTAGGTCGCGGGGGGGACTTGCTCACAGATACGCAGTATTTT. The full variable domain, with the rest looked up from reference TRBV9 and TRBJ2-3, is DSGVTQTPKHLITATGQRVTLRCSPRSGDLSVYWYQQSLDQGLQFLIQYYNGEERAKGNILERFSAQQFPDLHSELNLSSLELGDSALYFCASSVGRGGDLLTDTQYFGPGTRLTVL.

This clone was observed once. The V gene is TRBV15, the J gene TRBJ2-5, with TRBD2 matching over 8 bases. Germline V CDR1 and CDR2: LNHNV, YYDKDF (reference sequence). The CDR3 extends over 16 amino acids. After removal of 1 base from V and 0 bases from J, the junction contained 4 bases not matched to a gene. Here the CDR3 DNA reads TGTGCCACCAGCAGAGCGGAGCGGGGGTACCAAGAGACCCAGTACTTC. Residues: CATSRAERGYQETQYF.